The 9 T cell receptor beta chains below were found in one sample sequenced in a study of blood T cell repertoires in COVID-19 (dated by TCRdb to about 2020). Library preparation was by the immunoSEQ multiplex PCR assay. The immuneACCESS repertoire file appears here via TCRdb, limited to in-frame rearrangements. These files lack a portion of the clones; in checked studies, under half of the deficit traces to unresolved V genes, and the cause of the others is not known. This sample has fewer than 150,000 clones in its table, and 70% to 90% of those were observed once. Of the sample, 4.6% falls within the top ten clones. Input material: peripheral blood. The receptors shown here come from a woman aged 45 to 65 with acute or convalescent COVID-19.

The chain has TRBV27 and TRBJ1-4; unclear D gene. V shed 5 bases and J shed 5 bases, with 12 bases lying between them. The CDR3 spans 14 residues. Germline V CDR1 and CDR2: MNHEY, SMNVEV (reference sequence). CDR3 amino acids: CASSPLTENEKLFF. CDR3 nucleotides: TGTGCCAGCAGTCCCCTGACGGAGAATGAAAAACTGTTTTTT.

The J gene is TRBJ1-6, the V gene TRBV7-9, with 9 bases identical to TRBD1. The CDR3 is 14 amino acids. The germline CDR1 and CDR2 sequences are SEHNR and FQNEAQ (reference sequence). J was trimmed by 7 bases and V by 5 bases; bases with no gene match: 3. CDR3 sequence: CASSNTGGNSPLHF. The CDR3, as DNA: TGTGCCAGCAGCAATACAGGGGGCAATTCACCCCTCCACTTT.

V gene TRBV6-5 combines with J gene TRBJ2-1; 11 nucleotides match TRBD1. Germline values: CDR1 MNHEY, CDR2 SVGAGI. This CDR3 comprises 15 residues. V gave up 6 bases and J gave up 5 bases; unmatched junction bases: 6. The CDR3 nucleotides read TGTGCCAGCAGCCAGGACAGGGGGCGCAACAATGAGCAGTTCTTC. Residues: CASSQDRGRNNEQFF.

The V call is TRBV5-1, the J call TRBJ2-5, with 12 bases that match TRBD1. Germline V CDR1 and CDR2: SGHRS, YFSETQ. V was pared by 4 bases and J by 5 bases, with 12 bases of the junction left unmatched. There are 17 residues in the CDR3. The CDR3 nucleotides are TGCGCCAGCAGCCTGCGGTCCGGGACAGGGGGCGCTGAGACCCAGTACTTC. Protein product: CASSLRSGTGGAETQYF.

In this sample, this clone turned up a few times. The rearrangement joins TRBV29-1 to TRBJ1-2; 8 nucleotides align to TRBD1. The CDR3 covers 15 residues. In germline, CDR1 is SQVTM, CDR2 ANQGSEA. V lost 6 bases to trimming and J lost 0 bases; unmatched junction nucleotides: 9. In nucleotides, the CDR3 is TGCAGCGTCACAGGGGGGTCTGTCTCTAACTATGGCTACACCTTC. Its translation: CSVTGGSVSNYGYTF.

The table lists this clone with a count of one. The rearrangement joins TRBV6-5 to TRBJ1-2; possible D gene TRBD1, 5 bases. Per germline, CDR1 MNHEY and CDR2 SVGAGI. The CDR3 covers 14 residues. Trimming pared 6 bases from V and 0 bases from J, leaving 11 bases between. CDR3 nucleotides: TGTGCCAGCAGGGCCGACAGAGCTAACTATGGCTACACCTTC. This codes for CASRADRANYGYTF.

The J gene is TRBJ1-1, the V gene TRBV2, with D possibly being TRBD1 (6 bases). The germline V gene encodes CDR1 SNHLY and CDR2 FYNNEI. The CDR3 spans 12 residues. Trimming removed 4 bases from V and 4 bases from J, with 7 bases in between. The CDR3 spells CASSAGVTEAFF. CDR3 nucleotides: TGTGCCAGCAGTGCAGGGGTCACTGAAGCTTTCTTT.

The V and J genes are TRBV12-3 or TRBV12-4 and TRBJ2-7; D is unresolved. The CDR3 covers 13 residues. Trimming left V 5 bases short and J 8 bases short, with 16 bases between. DNA of the CDR3: TGTGCCAGCAGTCCACAGATGGCCCTCAAGCAGTACTTC. Translating gives CASSPQMALKQYF.

V and J are TRBV4-3 and TRBJ2-3, with TRBD2 matching over 10 bases. V lost 3 bases and J lost 2; bases outside the gene matches: 5. The CDR3 contains 16 residues. Germline CDR1 reads LGHNA; CDR2 reads YSLEER. CDR3 bases: TGCGCCAGCAGCCAGACGACTAGCGGGCCCACAGATACGCAGTATTTT. This sequence encodes CASSQTTSGPTDTQYF.